The entry that follows covers one T cell receptor beta chain sequence. The data were obtained in a study of blood T cells in healthy people across ages. The ends were cut back, 5 bases at V and 11 bases at J, with 21 bases in the middle. This CDR3 comprises 14 residues. Germline values: CDR1 MNHEY, CDR2 SVGEGT. The second PCR ran roughly 7 to 12 cycles with a sample-barcoded 5' primer and J-beta primers. TCRdb independently ran MiXCR on the 5' RACE reads; one entry per CDR3 protein. The table lists 1 million or so distinct CDR3 sequences, 40% to 55% of them singletons. The rearrangement links TRBV6-2 or TRBV6-3 to TRBJ2-5; perhaps TRBD2 as D (6 bases). This receptor was obtained from a woman aged 60-70 years in good health. The sequenced sample consisted of blood. The CDR3 loop is CASSDTARGNEQYF. In DNA form, the CDR3 reads TGTGCCAGCAGTGACACCGCCCGGGGGAATGAGCAGTACTTC.